This T cell receptor (beta chain) emerged from a study of PD-1 blockade in classical Hodgkin lymphoma. This CDR3 is built from 13 residues. Germline-derived CDR1 and CDR2 are MRHNA and SNTAGT. V gave up 4 bases and J gave up 4 bases, with 8 bases separating them. This table comes from immunoSEQ multiplex PCR, and its TCRdb copy is limited to in-frame clones, with some not included. Of approximately 41,000 clones listed, approximately 86% are singletons. Exposure to brentuximab vedotin varied, and each patient had relapsed following autologous stem cell transplantation. Complete response, partial response or progressive disease was each patient's best response.

The chain couples TRBV6-4 to TRBJ1-5; D unclear. This TCR was recovered from a human donor with classical Hodgkin lymphoma. This material consisted of peripheral blood mononuclear cells (PBMCs), taken before the second cycle of nivolumab. In DNA, the CDR3 is TGTGCCAGCAGTGTGGAGGAGAATCAGCCCCAGCATTTT. Amino acids: CASSVEENQPQHF.